This TCR beta chain was captured by sequencing in a study of blood T cell repertoires in COVID-19. Libraries were prepared by immunoSEQ multiplex PCR; TCRdb keeps only in-frame clonotypes and omits some of them. Among some 130,000 clones listed, around 90% were seen once. The CDR3 is 16 residues long. The germline V gene has CDR1 MDHEN and CDR2 SYDVKM. Trimming cost V 4 bases and J 2 bases; bases outside gene matches: 5. The J gene is TRBJ1-6, the V gene TRBV28, with 7 nucleotides matching TRBD1. The sequencing sample was made of peripheral blood. This receptor was identified in a man aged 55 to 70 with COVID-19, enrolled during active disease. Here the CDR3 reads CASSSPGQAYNSPLHF. In DNA, the CDR3 is TGTGCCAGCAGTTCGCCCGGACAGGCCTATAATTCACCCCTCCACTTT. Together with reference TRBV28 and TRBJ1-6, the CDR3 gives the full variable domain: DVKVTQSSRYLVKRTGEKVFLECVQDMDHENMFWYRQDPGLGLRLIYFSYDVKMKEKGDIPEGYSVSREKKERFSLILESASTNQTSMYLCASSSPGQAYNSPLHFGNGTRLTVT.